The 2 T cell receptor beta chains given below trace back to one sample, sequenced in a study of blood T cell repertoires in COVID-19. Assay used: immunoSEQ multiplex PCR; TCRdb lists only in-frame clones, some missing. Among some 28,000 clones, around three quarters were seen once, and the ten largest hold about 40%. Sequencing was performed on peripheral blood. The receptors derive from a man aged 65 to 79 with acute or convalescent COVID-19.

The V call is TRBV27, the J call TRBJ1-2; D may be TRBD1 (5 bases). From germline, CDR1 is MNHEY and CDR2 SMNVEV (reference sequence). V lost 7 bases to trimming and J lost 4 bases, with 16 bases between them. The CDR3 is 14 residues long. This chain's CDR3 is CASKGKGRGYGYTF. The CDR3 region has the DNA TGTGCCAGCAAAGGAAAGGGGCGCGGCTATGGCTACACCTTC.

This chain connects TRBV7-9 to TRBJ2-3; D might be TRBD2 (5 bases). Germline CDR1 reads SEHNR; CDR2 reads FQNEAQ (reference sequence). Trimming took 1 base from V and 1 from J, leaving 6 bases between them. The CDR3 has 14 amino acids. The CDR3 DNA reads TGTGCCAGCAGCTTAGTCGGGGGCACAGATACGCAGTATTTT. This codes for CASSLVGGTDTQYF. The variable domain in full, with the rest retrieved from reference TRBV7-9 and TRBJ2-3, is DTGVSQNPRHKITKRGQNVTFRCDPISEHNRLYWYRQTLGQGPEFLTYFQNEAQLEKSRLLSDRFSAERPKGSFSTLEIQRTEQGDSAMYLCASSLVGGTDTQYFGPGTRLTVL.